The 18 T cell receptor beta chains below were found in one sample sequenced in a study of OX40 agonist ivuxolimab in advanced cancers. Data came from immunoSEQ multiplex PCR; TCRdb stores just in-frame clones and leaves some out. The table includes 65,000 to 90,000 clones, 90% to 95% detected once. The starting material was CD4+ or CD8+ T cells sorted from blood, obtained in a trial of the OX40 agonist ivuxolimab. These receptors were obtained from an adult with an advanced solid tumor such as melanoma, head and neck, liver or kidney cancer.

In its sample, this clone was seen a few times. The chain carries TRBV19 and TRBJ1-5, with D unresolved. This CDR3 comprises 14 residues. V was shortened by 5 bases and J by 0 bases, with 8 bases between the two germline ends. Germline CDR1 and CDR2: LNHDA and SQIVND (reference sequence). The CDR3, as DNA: TGTGCCAGTAGTCCGTTTAATAGCAATCAGCCCCAGCATTTT. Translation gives CASSPFNSNQPQHF.

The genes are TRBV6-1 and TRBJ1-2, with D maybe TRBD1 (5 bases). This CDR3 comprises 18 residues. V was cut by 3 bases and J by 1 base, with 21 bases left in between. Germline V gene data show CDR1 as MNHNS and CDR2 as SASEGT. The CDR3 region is CASSEEAGTGPLNYGYTF. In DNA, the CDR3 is TGTGCCAGCAGTGAGGAGGCGGGGACCGGGCCCCTTAACTATGGCTACACCTTC.

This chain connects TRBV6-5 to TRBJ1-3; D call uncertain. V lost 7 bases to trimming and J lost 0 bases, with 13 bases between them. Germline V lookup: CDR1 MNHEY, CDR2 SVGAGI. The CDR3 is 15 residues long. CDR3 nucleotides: TGTGCCAGCACAAGGGATGCTCGCTCTGGAAACACCATATATTTT. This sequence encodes CASTRDARSGNTIYF.

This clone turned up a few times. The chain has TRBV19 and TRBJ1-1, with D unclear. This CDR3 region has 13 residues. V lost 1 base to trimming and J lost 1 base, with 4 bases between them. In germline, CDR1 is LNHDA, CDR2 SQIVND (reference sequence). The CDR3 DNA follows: TGTGCCAGTAGTATAGTTTCGAACACTGAAGCTTTCTTT. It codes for CASSIVSNTEAFF. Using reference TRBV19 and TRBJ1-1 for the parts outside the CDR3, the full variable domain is DGGITQSPKYLFRKEGQNVTLSCEQNLNHDAMYWYRQDPGQGLRLIYYSQIVNDFQKGDIAEGYSVSREKKESFPLTVTSAQKNPTAFYLCASSIVSNTEAFFGQGTRLTVV.

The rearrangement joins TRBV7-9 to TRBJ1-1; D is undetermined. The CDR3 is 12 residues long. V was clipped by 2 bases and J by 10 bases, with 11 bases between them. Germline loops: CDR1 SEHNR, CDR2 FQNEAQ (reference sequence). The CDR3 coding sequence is TGTGCCAGCAGCTTATCATCGGTAGGAGCTTTCTTT. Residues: CASSLSSVGAFF.

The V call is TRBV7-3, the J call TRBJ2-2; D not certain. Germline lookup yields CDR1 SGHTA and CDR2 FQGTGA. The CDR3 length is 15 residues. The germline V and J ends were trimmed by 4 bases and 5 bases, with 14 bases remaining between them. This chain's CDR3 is CASSSRRAGTGELFF. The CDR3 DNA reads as TGTGCCAGCAGCTCTCGCCGGGCTGGGACCGGGGAGCTGTTTTTT.

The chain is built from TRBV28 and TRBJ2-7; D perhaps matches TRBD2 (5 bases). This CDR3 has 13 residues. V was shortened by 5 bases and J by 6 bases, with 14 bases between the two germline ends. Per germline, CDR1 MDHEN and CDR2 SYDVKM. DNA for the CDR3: TGTGCCAGCAGTAAAGGACTTGCCCGCGAGCAGTACTTC. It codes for CASSKGLAREQYF.

The CDR3 loop is CASSPSDRRNQPQHF. In DNA, the CDR3 is TGTGCCAGCAGCCCCTCGGACAGACGAAATCAGCCCCAGCATTTT. The chain employs TRBV5-5 and TRBJ1-5; tentatively, D is TRBD1 (6 bases). Germline values: CDR1 SGHKS, CDR2 YYEKEE (reference sequence). Trimming took 4 bases from V and 4 from J, leaving 15 bases between them. The CDR3 runs to 15 residues.

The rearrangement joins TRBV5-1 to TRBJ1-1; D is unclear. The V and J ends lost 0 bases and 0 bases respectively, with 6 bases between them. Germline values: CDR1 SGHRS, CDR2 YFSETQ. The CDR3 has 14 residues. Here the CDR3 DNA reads TGCGCCAGCAGCTTGGAAAGGTTGAACACTGAAGCTTTCTTT. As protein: CASSLERLNTEAFF.

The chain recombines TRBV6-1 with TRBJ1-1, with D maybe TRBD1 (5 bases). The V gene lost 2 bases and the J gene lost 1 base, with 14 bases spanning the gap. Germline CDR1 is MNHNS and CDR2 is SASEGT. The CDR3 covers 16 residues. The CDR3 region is CASSEPRWGQNTEAFF. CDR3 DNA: TGTGCCAGCAGTGAACCTCGCTGGGGCCAGAACACTGAAGCTTTCTTT.

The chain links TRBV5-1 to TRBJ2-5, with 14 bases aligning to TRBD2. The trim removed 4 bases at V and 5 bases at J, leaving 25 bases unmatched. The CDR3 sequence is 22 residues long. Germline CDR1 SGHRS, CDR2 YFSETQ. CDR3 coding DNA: TGCGCCAGCAGCCGACAATCAACCCCCGGGACTAGCGGGAGTCTGTATACGGAGACCCAGTACTTC. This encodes CASSRQSTPGTSGSLYTETQYF.

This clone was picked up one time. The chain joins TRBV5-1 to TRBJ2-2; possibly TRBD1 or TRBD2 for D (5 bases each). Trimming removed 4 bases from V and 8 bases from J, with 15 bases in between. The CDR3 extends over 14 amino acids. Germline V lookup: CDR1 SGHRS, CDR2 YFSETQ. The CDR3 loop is CASSPGIKGGELFF. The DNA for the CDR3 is TGCGCCAGCAGCCCCGGGATCAAGGGGGGGGAGCTGTTTTTT.

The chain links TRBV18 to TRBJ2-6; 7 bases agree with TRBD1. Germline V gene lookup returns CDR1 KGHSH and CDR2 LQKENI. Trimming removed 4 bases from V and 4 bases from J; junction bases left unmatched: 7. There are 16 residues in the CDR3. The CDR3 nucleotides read TGTGCCAGCTCACAGACAACAGGGGTCGGGGCCAACGTCCTGACTTTC. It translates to CASSQTTGVGANVLTF. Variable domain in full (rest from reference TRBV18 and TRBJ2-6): NAGVMQNPRHLVRRRGQEARLRCSPMKGHSHVYWYRQLPEEGLKFMVYLQKENIIDESGMPKERFSAEFPKEGPSILRIQQVVRGDSAAYFCASSQTTGVGANVLTFGAGSRLTVL.

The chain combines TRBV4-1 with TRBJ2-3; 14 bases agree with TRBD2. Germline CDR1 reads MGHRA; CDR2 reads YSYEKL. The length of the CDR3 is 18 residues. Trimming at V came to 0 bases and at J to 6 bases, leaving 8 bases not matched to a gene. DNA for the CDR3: TGCGCCAGCAGCCAAGATAGGGCGGGACTAGCGGGAGCTGATACGCAGTATTTT. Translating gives CASSQDRAGLAGADTQYF.

CDR3 bases: TGTGCCAGCAGCCCGGGGACAGGGAACACTGAAGCTTTCTTT. This gives the protein CASSPGTGNTEAFF. The gene calls are TRBV11-2 and TRBJ1-1; 8 bases line up with TRBD1. The CDR3 covers 14 residues. V trimming: 5 bases; J trimming: 1 base; junction bases outside the gene matches: 3. Germline V gene sequence: CDR1 SGHAT, CDR2 FQNNGV.

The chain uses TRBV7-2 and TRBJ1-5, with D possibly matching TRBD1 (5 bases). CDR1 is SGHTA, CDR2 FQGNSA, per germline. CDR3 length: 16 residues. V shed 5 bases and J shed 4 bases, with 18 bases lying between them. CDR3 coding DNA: TGTGCCAGCAGCGGTTATGGGACTCTTCAAAATCAGCCCCAGCATTTT. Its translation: CASSGYGTLQNQPQHF.

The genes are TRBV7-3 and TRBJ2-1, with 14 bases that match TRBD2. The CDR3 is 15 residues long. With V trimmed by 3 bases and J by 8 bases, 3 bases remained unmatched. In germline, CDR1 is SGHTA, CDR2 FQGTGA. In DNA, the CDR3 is TGTGCCAGCAGCTTGGGACTAGCGGGAGTGGATGAGCAGTTCTTC. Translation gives CASSLGLAGVDEQFF.

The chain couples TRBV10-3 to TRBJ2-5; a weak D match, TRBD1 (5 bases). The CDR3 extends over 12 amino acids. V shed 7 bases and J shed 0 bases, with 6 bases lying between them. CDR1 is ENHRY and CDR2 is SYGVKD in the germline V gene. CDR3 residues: CAIKQDQETQYF. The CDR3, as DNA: TGTGCCATCAAACAGGACCAAGAGACCCAGTACTTC.